The next 6 T cell receptor beta chains were all read from a single sample in a study of graft-versus-host responses after intestinal transplantation. Antigens of these TCRs are unknown. The table came from immunoSEQ multiplex PCR; TCRdb's copy has only in-frame clones and leaves some out. The data hold fewer than 130,000 clones, with around 95% observed a single time. Source: unstimulated CD8+ T cells sorted from spleen or lymph node cells, taken before intestinal transplant. These receptors all stem from a human donor who received an intestinal transplant.

The chain joins TRBV4-1 to TRBJ2-7; possible D gene TRBD1, 6 bases. Germline-derived CDR1 and CDR2 are MGHRA and YSYEKL. Trimming shortened V by 3 bases and J by 4 bases, and 16 bases separated the two germline ends. The CDR3 sequence is 15 residues long. CDR3 sequence reads: CASSQATGSAYEQYF. The CDR3 bases are TGCGCCAGCAGCCAGGCCACAGGGAGTGCGTACGAGCAGTACTTC.

The genes are TRBV6-6 and TRBJ2-7, with unresolved D. This CDR3 has 13 amino acids. Between the trimmed V and J ends, which lost 2 bases and 0 bases, there was a span of 5 bases. CDR1 is MNHNY and CDR2 is SVGAGI in the germline V gene (reference sequence). This chain's CDR3 is CASSYEYSYEQYF. The CDR3 DNA is TGTGCCAGCAGTTACGAGTACTCCTACGAGCAGTACTTC.

The genes are TRBV27 and TRBJ2-7; 11 positions agree with TRBD2. With 5 bases clipped from V and 4 bases from J, the junction kept 4 bases outside the gene matches. Germline V gene lookup returns CDR1 MNHEY and CDR2 SMNVEV (reference sequence). The CDR3 has 14 amino acids. CDR3 protein: CASSATSGTYEQYF. The CDR3 nucleotides are TGTGCCAGCAGTGCGACTAGCGGGACGTACGAGCAGTACTTC.

V usage is TRBV27 and J usage is TRBJ1-5; 9 bases are a match to TRBD1. V shed 8 bases and J 7 bases; nucleotides not matched to a gene: 6. This CDR3 is 13 amino acids long. Germline assignment: CDR1 MNHEY and CDR2 SMNVEV (reference sequence). The CDR3 region has the DNA TGTGCCAGCTCGGGACAGGGAGGGCAGCCCCAGCATTTT. Translating gives CASSGQGGQPQHF.

CDR3 sequence (DNA): TGCGCCAGCAGCTTGTATATAACGAAATACAATGAGCAGTTCTTC. Protein sequence: CASSLYITKYNEQFF. The chain has TRBV5-1 and TRBJ2-1, with D uncertain. Germline V gives CDR1 SGHRS, CDR2 YFSETQ. The CDR3 has 15 amino acids. V lost 1 base, J lost 4 bases, and 12 bases lay in between.

This chain links TRBV5-8 with TRBJ2-3; weak D call: TRBD1 (6 bases). CDR1 is SGHTS and CDR2 is YDEGEE in the germline V gene. Trimming shortened V by 2 bases and J by 3 bases, and 13 bases separated the two germline ends. There are 15 residues in the CDR3. For the CDR3, the DNA is TGTGCCAGCAGCTTCGGTGGGGGCAGGACAGATACGCAGTATTTT. It yields the protein CASSFGGGRTDTQYF.